The present entry profiles one T cell receptor beta chain with its context. Its specific antigen is unknown. Per-base qualities were not stored, and no clone one base away is much larger. The data belong to a study of T cell responses to AZD1222 COVID-19 vaccine (dated by TCRdb to 2020 to 2022). At the level of the whole study: AZD1222 recipients given second doses at about 4 weeks or at about 12 weeks were pooled, since spike-specific TCR depth and breadth were not found to differ between the two schedules. Enrollment into the trials was organized by age into subgroups of 18-55, 56-69 and 70-plus years, and those subgroups contained approximately 150, 30 and 60 TCR-sequenced participants, respectively. TCR sequencing covered over 230 trial participants: roughly 200 given two doses of AZD1222 and 26 given two doses of MenACWY control vaccine.

From its cysteine to its phenylalanine, the CDR3 spans 13 amino acids. The entry retains the CDR3 DNA only, 39 bases that are in frame from base 1. Relative to germline, V is 5 bases shorter and J is 10 bases shorter, with 14 bases between their ends. Taken from the germline V gene, the CDR1 and CDR2 loops are MNHEY and SVGAGI. The investigation overall reported the following: After two AZD1222 doses, both the breadth and the depth of spike-specific TCRs were significantly higher than at day 0 and than in MenACWY recipients. Only five or six AZD1222 recipients were SARS-CoV-2 seropositive at baseline, limiting conclusions about previously exposed vaccinees. Participants were mostly white British and included more females than males, and it was suggested by the authors that clonal diversity may have been underestimated. No day 14 peak-response samples were available, so repertoires were characterized only after the peak T cell response. Nearly half of unique spike-specific TCRs reportedly recognized epitopes outside regions mutated in the B.1.351 and B.1.1.7 variants. The 56-69-year group was small, and its depth increase did not reach significance, likely because of low power. Vaccine-associated CD4 TCRs spanned the whole spike protein, with dominant responses in regions 160-218 and 743-854.

The sample's time point, from its label and the paper: baseline before first vaccination. The vaccinee samples were drawn from two UK trials, COV001 and COV002, one of which was a single-blind randomized controlled phase 2/3 trial testing AZD1222 (ChAdOx1 nCoV-19) in healthy adults. For TCRbeta chain sequencing, PBMC samples from trial participants were taken at day 0 and at day 28 after the second dose. The CDR3 regions of human TCRbeta chains were analyzed by immunosequencing. Per the source publication's procedure: Repertoire TCRs were matched against a reference library of SARS-CoV-2-specific TCRs generated with the MIRA antigen-specificity platform. Breadth was defined as the fraction of unique TCRs that were SARS-CoV-2-associated, and depth was defined as the fraction of total T cells that were SARS-CoV-2-associated. Using the MIRA data, each spike-specific TCR was mapped to the spike region that the TCR reacts to and placed in a CD4 or CD8 class. Log10-transformed breadth and depth values were compared by one-way ANOVA with Sidak's multiple comparisons tests. TCRdb obtained this table from immuneACCESS and retained in-frame rearrangements with V and J assigned. These tables miss some clones; where compared with another copy, unresolved V genes account for less than half of the shortfall, and the remainder is unexplained. That table furnishes V, J and clone size, whereas the DNA furnished D and trimming. The sample yields 130,000 to 150,000 clones; around 89% were counted once. The leading ten clones occupy about 15% of the sample.

Recombination linked TRBV6-5 to TRBJ1-4; TRBD1 is a possible D gene, resting on 6 matching bases. Sequenced material: peripheral blood, taken on day 0 of AZD1222 vaccination. This TCR was sampled from an adult in good health. The CDR3 sequence is CASSRAMTGKLFF. The nucleotides read TGTGCCAGCAGTAGGGCGATGACAGGAAAACTGTTTTTT.